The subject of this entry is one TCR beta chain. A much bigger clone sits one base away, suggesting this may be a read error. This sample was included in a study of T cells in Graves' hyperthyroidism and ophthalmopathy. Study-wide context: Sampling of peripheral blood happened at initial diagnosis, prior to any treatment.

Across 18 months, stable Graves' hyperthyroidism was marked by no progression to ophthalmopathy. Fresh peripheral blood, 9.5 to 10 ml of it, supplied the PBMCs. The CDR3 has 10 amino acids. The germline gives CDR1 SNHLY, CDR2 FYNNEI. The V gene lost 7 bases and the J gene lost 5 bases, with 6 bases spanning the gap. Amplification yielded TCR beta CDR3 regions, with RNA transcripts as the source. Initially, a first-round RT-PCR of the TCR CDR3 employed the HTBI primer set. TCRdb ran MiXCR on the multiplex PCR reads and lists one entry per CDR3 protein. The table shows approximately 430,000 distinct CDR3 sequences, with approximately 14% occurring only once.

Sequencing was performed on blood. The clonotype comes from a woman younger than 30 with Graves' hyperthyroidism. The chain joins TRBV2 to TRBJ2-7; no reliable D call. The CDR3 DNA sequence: TGTGCCAGCAACGGGCACGAGCAGTACTTC. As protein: CASNGHEQYF.